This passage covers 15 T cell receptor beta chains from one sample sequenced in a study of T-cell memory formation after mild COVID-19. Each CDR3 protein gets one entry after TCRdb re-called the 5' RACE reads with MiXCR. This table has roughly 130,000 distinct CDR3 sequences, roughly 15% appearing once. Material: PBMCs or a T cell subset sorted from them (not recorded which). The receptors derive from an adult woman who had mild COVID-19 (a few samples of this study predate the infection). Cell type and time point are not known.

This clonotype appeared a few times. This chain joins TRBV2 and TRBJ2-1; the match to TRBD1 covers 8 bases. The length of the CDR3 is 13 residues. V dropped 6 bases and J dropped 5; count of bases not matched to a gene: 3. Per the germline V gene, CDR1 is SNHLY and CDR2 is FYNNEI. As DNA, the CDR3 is TGTGCCAGCAGCGCGGACAGGGACAATGAGCAGTTCTTC. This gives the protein CASSADRDNEQFF. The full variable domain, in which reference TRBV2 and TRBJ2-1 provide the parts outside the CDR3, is EPEVTQTPSHQVTQMGQEVILRCVPISNHLYFYWYRQILGQKVEFLVSFYNNEISEKSEIFDDQFSVERPDGSNFTLKIRSTKLEDSAMYFCASSADRDNEQFFGPGTRLTVL.

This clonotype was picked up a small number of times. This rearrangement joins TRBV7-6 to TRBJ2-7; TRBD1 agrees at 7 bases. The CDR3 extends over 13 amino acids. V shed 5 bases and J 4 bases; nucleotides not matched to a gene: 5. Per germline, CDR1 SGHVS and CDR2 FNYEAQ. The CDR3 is CASSQAGGYEQYF. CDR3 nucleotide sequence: TGTGCCAGCAGCCAAGCAGGGGGATACGAGCAGTACTTC.

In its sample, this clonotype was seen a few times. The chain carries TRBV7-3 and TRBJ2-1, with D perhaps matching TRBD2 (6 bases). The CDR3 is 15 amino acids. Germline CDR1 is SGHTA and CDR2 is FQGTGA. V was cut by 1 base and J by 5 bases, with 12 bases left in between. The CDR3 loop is CASSLMRGRNNEQFF. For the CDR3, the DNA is TGTGCCAGCAGCTTAATGCGGGGTAGGAACAATGAGCAGTTCTTC.

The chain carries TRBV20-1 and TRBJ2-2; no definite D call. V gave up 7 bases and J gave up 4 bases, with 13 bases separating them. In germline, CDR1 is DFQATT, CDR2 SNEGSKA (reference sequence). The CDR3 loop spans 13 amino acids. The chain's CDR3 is CSVKDLSTGELFF. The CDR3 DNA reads TGCAGTGTCAAGGACCTGAGCACCGGGGAGCTGTTTTTT.

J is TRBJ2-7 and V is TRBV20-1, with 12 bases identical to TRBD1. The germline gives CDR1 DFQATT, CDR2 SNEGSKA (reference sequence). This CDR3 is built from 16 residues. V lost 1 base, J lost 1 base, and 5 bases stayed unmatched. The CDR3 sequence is CSARVRDRGRSYEQYF. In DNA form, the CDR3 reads TGCAGTGCTAGAGTTCGGGACAGGGGGCGTTCCTACGAGCAGTACTTC.

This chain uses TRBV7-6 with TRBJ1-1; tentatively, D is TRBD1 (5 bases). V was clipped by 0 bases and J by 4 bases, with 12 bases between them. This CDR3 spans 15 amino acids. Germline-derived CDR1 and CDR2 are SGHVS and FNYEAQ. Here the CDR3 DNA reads TGTGCCAGCAGCTTAGCCGGGACTAAATTCACTGAAGCTTTCTTT. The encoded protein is CASSLAGTKFTEAFF.

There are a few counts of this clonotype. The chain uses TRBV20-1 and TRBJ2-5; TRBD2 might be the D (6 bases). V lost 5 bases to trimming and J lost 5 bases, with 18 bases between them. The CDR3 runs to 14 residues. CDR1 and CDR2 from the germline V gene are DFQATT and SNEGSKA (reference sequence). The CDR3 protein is CSAASWGVGETQYF. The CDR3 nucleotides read TGCAGTGCTGCCAGCTGGGGGGTCGGGGAGACCCAGTACTTC.

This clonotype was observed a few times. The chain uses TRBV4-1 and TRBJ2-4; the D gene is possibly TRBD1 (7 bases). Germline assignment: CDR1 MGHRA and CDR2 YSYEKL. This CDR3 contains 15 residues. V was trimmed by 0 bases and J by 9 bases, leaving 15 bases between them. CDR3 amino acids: CASSQEGRGVLIQYF. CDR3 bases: TGCGCCAGCAGCCAAGAGGGCAGGGGGGTTCTCATTCAGTACTTC.

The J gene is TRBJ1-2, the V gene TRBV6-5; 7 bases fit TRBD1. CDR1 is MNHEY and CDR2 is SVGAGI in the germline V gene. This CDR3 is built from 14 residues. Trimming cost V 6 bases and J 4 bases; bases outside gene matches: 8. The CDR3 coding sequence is TGTGCCAGCAGAATAAACAGGGGTTCCTATGGCTACACCTTC. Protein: CASRINRGSYGYTF.

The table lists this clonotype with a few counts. The CDR3 DNA is TGTGCCAGCAGCTTAGCCGGACTAGCGGTATACAATGAGCAGTTCTTC. It is translated as CASSLAGLAVYNEQFF. The chain links TRBV7-9 to TRBJ2-1; 10 bases are shared with TRBD2. The CDR3 is 16 amino acids. The junction had 3 bases not matched to a gene; V was cut back by 0 bases and J by 4 bases. Germline V lookup: CDR1 SEHNR, CDR2 FQNEAQ (reference sequence).

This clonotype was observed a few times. The CDR3 reads CATQGGGSADGELFF. The CDR3 bases are TGTGCCACCCAGGGGGGCGGAAGCGCGGACGGGGAGCTGTTTTTT. The rearrangement uses TRBV15 and TRBJ2-2; possible D gene TRBD1, 7 bases. V was clipped by 8 bases and J by 7 bases, with 20 bases between them. The CDR3 sequence is 15 residues long. The V gene's germline CDR1 is LNHNV and CDR2 YYDKDF (reference sequence).

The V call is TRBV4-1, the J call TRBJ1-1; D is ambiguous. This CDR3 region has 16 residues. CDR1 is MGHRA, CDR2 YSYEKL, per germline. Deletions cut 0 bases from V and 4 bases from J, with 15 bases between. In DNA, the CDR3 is TGCGCCAGCAGCCAAGAGGCGGGGTTAGCGACCACTGAAGCTTTCTTT. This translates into CASSQEAGLATTEAFF.

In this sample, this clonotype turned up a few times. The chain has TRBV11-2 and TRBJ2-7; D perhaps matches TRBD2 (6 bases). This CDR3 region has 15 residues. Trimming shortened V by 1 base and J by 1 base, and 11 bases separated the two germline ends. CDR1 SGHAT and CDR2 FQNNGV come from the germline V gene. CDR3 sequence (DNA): TGTGCCAGCAGCTTAGGGGGCGGGGCGTCCTACGAGCAGTACTTC. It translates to CASSLGGGASYEQYF. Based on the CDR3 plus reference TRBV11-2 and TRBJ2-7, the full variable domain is EAGVAQSPRYKIIEKRQSVAFWCNPISGHATLYWYQQILGQGPKLLIQFQNNGVVDDSQLPKDRFSAERLKGVDSTLKIQPAKLEDSAVYLCASSLGGGASYEQYFGPGTRLTVT.

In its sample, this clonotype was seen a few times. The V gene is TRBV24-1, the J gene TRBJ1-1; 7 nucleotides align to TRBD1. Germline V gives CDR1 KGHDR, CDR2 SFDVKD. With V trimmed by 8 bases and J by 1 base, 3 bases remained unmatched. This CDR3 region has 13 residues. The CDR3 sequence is CATINRGNTEAFF. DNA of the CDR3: TGTGCCACCATTAACAGGGGGAACACTGAAGCTTTCTTT.

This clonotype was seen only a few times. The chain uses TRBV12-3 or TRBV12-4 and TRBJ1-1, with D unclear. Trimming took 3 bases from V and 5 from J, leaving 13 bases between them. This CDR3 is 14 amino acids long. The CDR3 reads CASSFRGGRTEAFF. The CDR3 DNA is TGTGCCAGCAGTTTCCGAGGCGGGAGAACTGAAGCTTTCTTT.